This T cell receptor beta chain was found in a study of human T cells and chemical hapten exposure. Time point reported: patch test 1, 2 weeks after DPC sensitization. Indicated treatment: therapeutic diphenylcyclopropenone sensitization with weekly scalp DPC. Using its own MiXCR run on the RACE reads, TCRdb lists one record per CDR3 protein. The data show about 360,000 distinct CDR3 sequences, 6% to 8.5% seen once. The TCR originated in a woman aged 18-29 years with alopecia areata. Some clones in this sample may be carry-over from other donors' samples. Source: whole blood, taken in connection with sensitization to the hapten diphenylcyclopropenone (DPC).

Here the CDR3 DNA reads TGTGCCAGCAGCGGCCGGGGCGAAGACTACGAGCAGTACTTC. Residues: CASSGRGEDYEQYF. This chain uses TRBV9 with TRBJ2-7; D might be TRBD1 or TRBD2, each matching 5 bases. Trimming left V 3 bases short and J 3 bases short, with 13 bases between. In germline, CDR1 is SGDLS, CDR2 YYNGEE. The CDR3 has 14 residues.